This T cell receptor (beta chain) originates from a study of Tregs in tolerant kidney transplant recipients. With regard to this clone: Antigen: not known. The DNA ends 3 residues before the CDR3 does, and the rest of the CDR3 is filled in from the germline J gene.

Some clones are missing from TCRdb's copy, which holds only in-frame ones; the method was immunoSEQ multiplex PCR. The sample table includes some 960 clones. With 0 bases clipped from V and 3 bases from J, the junction kept 0 bases outside the gene matches. The germline gives CDR1 KGHSH, CDR2 LQKENI. The CDR3 length is 15 residues. Study observations and caveats: Nucleotide sequences could not be compared across some patients' samples due to primer changes. Donor-specific Treg expansion exceeded global Treg expansion in tolerant patients, suggesting antigen drive. Findings come from small patient numbers and require larger validation.

Mixed chimerism was transient after nonmyeloablative marrow transplants from related graft donors. Unstimulated regulatory T cells (CD4+CD25+CD127-), CD4+CD25- non-regulatory cells, CD4 and CD8 cells were FACS-sorted from thawed PBMCs. Specimen: CD4+ T cells from blood (PBMCs), collected 14 to 15 months after the transplant. V is TRBV18 and J is TRBJ2-3; 10 bases are shared with TRBD2. This TCR derives from a human patient who received a combined kidney and bone marrow transplant. Certain T cells may be donor cells from the graft. The CDR3 sequence is CASSPPGLATDTQYF. The DNA read from the CDR3 is TGTGCCAGCTCACCACCGGGACTAGCGACAGATACG.